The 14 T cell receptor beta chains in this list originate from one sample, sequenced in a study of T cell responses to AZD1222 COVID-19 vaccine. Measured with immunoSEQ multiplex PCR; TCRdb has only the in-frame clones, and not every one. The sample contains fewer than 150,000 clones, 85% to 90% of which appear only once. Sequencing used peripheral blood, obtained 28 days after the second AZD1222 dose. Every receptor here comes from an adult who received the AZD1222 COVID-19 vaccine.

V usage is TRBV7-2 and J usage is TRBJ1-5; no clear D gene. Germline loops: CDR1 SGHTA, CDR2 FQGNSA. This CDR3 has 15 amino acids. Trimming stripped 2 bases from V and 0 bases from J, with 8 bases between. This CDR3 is CASSLLKSSNQPQHF. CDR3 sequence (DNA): TGTGCCAGCAGCTTATTAAAAAGTAGCAATCAGCCCCAGCATTTT.

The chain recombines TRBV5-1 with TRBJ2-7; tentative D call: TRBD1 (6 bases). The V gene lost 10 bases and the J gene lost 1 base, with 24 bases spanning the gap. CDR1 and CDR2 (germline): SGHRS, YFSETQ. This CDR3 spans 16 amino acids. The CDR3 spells CASAIFDWDISYEQYF. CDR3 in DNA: TGCGCCTCAGCCATTTTCGATTGGGACATTTCCTACGAGCAGTACTTC.

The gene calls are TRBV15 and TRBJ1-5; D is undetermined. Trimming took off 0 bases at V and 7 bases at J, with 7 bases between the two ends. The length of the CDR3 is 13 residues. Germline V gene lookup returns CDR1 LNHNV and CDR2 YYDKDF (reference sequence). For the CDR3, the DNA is TGTGCCACCAGCAGAGATGATGCACAGCCCCAGCATTTT. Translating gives CATSRDDAQPQHF. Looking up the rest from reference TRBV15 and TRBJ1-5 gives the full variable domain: DAMVIQNPRYQVTQFGKPVTLSCSQTLNHNVMYWYQQKSSQAPKLLFHYYDKDFNNEADTPDNFQSRRPNTSFCFLDIRSPGLGDTAMYLCATSRDDAQPQHFGDGTRLSIL.

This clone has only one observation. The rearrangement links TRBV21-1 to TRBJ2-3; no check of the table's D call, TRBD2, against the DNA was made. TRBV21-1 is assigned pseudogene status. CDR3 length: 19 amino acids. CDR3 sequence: CASSKAGLAGGPRSDTQYF. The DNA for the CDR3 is TGTGCCAGCAGCAAAGCGGGGCTAGCGGGGGGGCCCAGGTCAGATACGCAGTATTTT.

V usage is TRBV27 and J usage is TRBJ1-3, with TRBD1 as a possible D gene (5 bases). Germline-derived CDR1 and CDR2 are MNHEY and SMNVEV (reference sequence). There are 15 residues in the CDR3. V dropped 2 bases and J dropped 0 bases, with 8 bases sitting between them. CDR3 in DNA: TGTGCCAGCAGTTTAGGAGGGGACTCTGGAAACACCATATATTTT. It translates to CASSLGGDSGNTIYF.

The CDR3 coding sequence is TGCGCCAGCAGTGAGCGCGGGACCATCTACGAGCAGTACTTC. Its translation is CASSERGTIYEQYF. The J gene is TRBJ2-7, the V gene TRBV10-1; perhaps TRBD2 as D (6 bases). The CDR3 is made up of 14 amino acids. V lost 2 bases and J lost 3, with 11 bases in between. Germline CDR1 is WNHNN and CDR2 is SYGVQD (reference sequence).

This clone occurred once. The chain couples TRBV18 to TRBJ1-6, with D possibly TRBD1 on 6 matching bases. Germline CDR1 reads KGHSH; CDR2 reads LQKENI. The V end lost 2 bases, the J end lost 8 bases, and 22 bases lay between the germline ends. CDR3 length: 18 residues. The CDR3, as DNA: TGTGCCAGCTCACCAATACGAGTTAGCGGGACAAGTGATTCACCCCTCCACTTT. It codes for CASSPIRVSGTSDSPLHF.

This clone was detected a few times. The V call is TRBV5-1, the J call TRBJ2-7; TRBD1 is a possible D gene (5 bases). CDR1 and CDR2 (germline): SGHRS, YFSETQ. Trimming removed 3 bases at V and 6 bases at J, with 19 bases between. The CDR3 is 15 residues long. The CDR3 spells CASSWNAAGRGEQYF. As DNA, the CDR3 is TGCGCCAGCAGCTGGAATGCGGCAGGAAGGGGCGAGCAGTACTTC.

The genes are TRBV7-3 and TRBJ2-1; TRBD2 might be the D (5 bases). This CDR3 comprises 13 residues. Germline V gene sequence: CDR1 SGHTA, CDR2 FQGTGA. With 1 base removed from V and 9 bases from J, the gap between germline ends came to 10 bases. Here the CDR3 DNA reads TGTGCCAGCAGCTTAAACAGCGGCGGTGAGCAGTTCTTC. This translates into CASSLNSGGEQFF. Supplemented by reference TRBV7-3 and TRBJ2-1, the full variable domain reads GAGVSQTPSNKVTEKGKYVELRCDPISGHTALYWYRQSLGQGPEFLIYFQGTGAADDSGLPNDRFFAVRPEGSVSTLKIQRTERGDSAVYLCASSLNSGGEQFFGPGTRLTVL.

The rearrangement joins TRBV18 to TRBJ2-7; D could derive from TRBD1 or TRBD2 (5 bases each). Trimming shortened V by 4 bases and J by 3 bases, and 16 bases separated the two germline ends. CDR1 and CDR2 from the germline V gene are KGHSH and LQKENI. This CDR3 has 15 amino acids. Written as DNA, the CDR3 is TGTGCCAGCTCACTATCCGGGACGGAGGTCTACGAGCAGTACTTC. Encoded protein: CASSLSGTEVYEQYF.

The CDR3 coding sequence is TGTGCCATCAGTAAGGACGGGGGGAACAATCAGCCCCAGCATTTT. Protein product: CAISKDGGNNQPQHF. This sequence joins TRBV10-3 and TRBJ1-5; tentatively, D is TRBD1 (5 bases). Trimming left V 5 bases short and J 3 bases short, with 14 bases between. Germline V CDR1 and CDR2: ENHRY, SYGVKD. The CDR3 is 15 amino acids.

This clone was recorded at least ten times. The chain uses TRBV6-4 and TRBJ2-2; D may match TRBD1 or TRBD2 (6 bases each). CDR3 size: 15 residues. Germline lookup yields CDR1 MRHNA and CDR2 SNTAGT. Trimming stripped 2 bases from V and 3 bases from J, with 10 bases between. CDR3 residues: CASSDGGRDTGELFF. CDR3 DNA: TGTGCCAGCAGTGACGGGGGGCGGGACACCGGGGAGCTGTTTTTT.

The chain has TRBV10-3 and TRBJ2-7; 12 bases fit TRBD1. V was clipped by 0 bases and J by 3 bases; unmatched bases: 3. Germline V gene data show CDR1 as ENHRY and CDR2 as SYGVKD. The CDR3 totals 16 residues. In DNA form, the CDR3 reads TGTGCCATCAGTGAGTCCGGGACAGGGGGCGGCTACGAGCAGTACTTC. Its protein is CAISESGTGGGYEQYF.

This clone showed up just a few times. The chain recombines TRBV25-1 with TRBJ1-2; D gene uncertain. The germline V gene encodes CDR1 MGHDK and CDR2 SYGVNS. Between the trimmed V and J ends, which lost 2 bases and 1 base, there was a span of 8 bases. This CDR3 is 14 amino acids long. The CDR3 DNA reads TGTGCCAGCAGTGAACAGGCCTATAACTATGGCTACACCTTC. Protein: CASSEQAYNYGYTF.